This TCR beta chain is drawn from a study of T cell responses to AZD1222 COVID-19 vaccine. About this clone itself: The antigen is undetermined.

This CDR3 spans 16 amino acids. The V and J ends lost 6 bases and 7 bases, in that order; junction bases with no gene match: 18. Germline-derived CDR1 and CDR2 are MGHDK and SYGVNS. Clones were read by immunoSEQ multiplex PCR, and TCRdb kept only the in-frame ones, dropping some. Seen here are about 190,000 clones, approximately 94% observed once, and the top ten hold roughly 9.2%. Study observations and caveats: Following two doses of AZD1222, Spike-specific TCR breadth and depth rose. The repertoires were collected only after the peak T cell response.

The sequences come from peripheral blood, collected on day 0 of AZD1222 vaccination. The source is an adult in good health. This chain joins TRBV25-1 and TRBJ2-7, with 7 bases lining up with TRBD2. CDR3 sequence (DNA): TGTGCCAGCAGACCACCCCGACATGGGGGGGACGGTGAGCAGTACTTC. The encoded protein is CASRPPRHGGDGEQYF.